At least ten counts were recorded for the clone carrying this T cell receptor (beta chain). What it binds is not known. V lost 0 bases to trimming and J lost 0 bases, with 11 bases between them. Germline CDR1 and CDR2: SGHTA and FQGTGA. This CDR3 has 17 amino acids. The data stem from a study of molecular identifiers for immune sequencing clone quantification. Overall study: Replicates involved a five-way split of RNA from 20,000 or 100,000 naive CD8 cells, with sequencing of four.

TCRdb reanalysed the PCR reads using MiXCR and keeps one entry per CDR3 protein. The sample holds fewer than 350,000 distinct CDR3 sequences, roughly 23% seen once. Findings and limits, study-wide: Effector cells kept over 97% of their molecules in clones above 20 RNA copies, while naive cells kept under 1% there.

The chain recombines TRBV7-3 with TRBJ2-2; no clear D. This clonotype originated in a human donor in good health. Some libraries in this study had Jurkat cell RNA spiked in. Input material: naive CD8+ T cells from blood, with Jurkat cell RNA spiked in. The subset is: FACS-sorted CD8+CD4-CCR7+CD45RA+ naive T cells. CDR3: CASSLTVLRANTGELFF. CDR3 DNA: TGTGCCAGCAGCTTAACGGTGTTGCGTGCGAACACCGGGGAGCTGTTTTTT.